Shown below are 16 T cell receptor beta chains from a single sample sequenced in a study of identical twins. Via MiXCR, TCRdb re-called the 5' RACE reads, giving one row per CDR3 protein. The data hold about 220,000 distinct CDR3 sequences, with 5% to 7% observed a single time. These data also featured in a second study, about T cells expressing NK-cell markers.

Sequenced material: CD8+ T cells sorted from blood. The receptors derive from a woman aged 18-35 years in good health.

This clonotype was found many times. The chain has TRBV6-1 and TRBJ2-2; 7 nucleotides agree with TRBD1. The CDR3 is 16 residues long. Germline loops: CDR1 MNHNS, CDR2 SASEGT. V was clipped by 4 bases and J by 2 bases; unmatched bases: 7. The CDR3 nucleotides read TGTGCCAGCAGTGGATCGGACAGGAGAAACACCGGGGAGCTGTTTTTT. Its translation is CASSGSDRRNTGELFF.

The chain combines TRBV7-9 with TRBJ2-2, with a possible D match to TRBD2 (6 bases). The V gene lost 1 base and the J gene lost 6 bases, with 12 bases spanning the gap. CDR3 length equals 15 residues. In germline, CDR1 is SEHNR, CDR2 FQNEAQ (reference sequence). CDR3: CASSLGRGVAGELFF. The CDR3 nucleotides read TGTGCCAGCAGCTTAGGGCGCGGGGTCGCCGGGGAGCTGTTTTTT.

This clonotype was seen a few times. The rearrangement joins TRBV19 to TRBJ1-5, with unresolved D. The CDR3 contains 13 residues. Germline CDR1 reads LNHDA; CDR2 reads SQIVND (reference sequence). The V end was cut by 7 bases, the J end by 1 base, with 8 bases between. The CDR3 DNA sequence: TGTGCCAGTACATGGGAGAGCAATCAGCCCCAGCATTTT. It encodes CASTWESNQPQHF. Full variable domain (rest looked up from reference TRBV19 and TRBJ1-5): DGGITQSPKYLFRKEGQNVTLSCEQNLNHDAMYWYRQDPGQGLRLIYYSQIVNDFQKGDIAEGYSVSREKKESFPLTVTSAQKNPTAFYLCASTWESNQPQHFGDGTRLSIL.

This clonotype was picked up many times. The chain is built from TRBV6-2 or TRBV6-3 and TRBJ2-1; no clear D. The V end was cut by 2 bases, the J end by 4 bases, with 3 bases between. Germline CDR1 is MNHEY and CDR2 is SVGEGT. The CDR3 spans 12 residues. The CDR3 nucleotides are TGTGCCAGCAGTTACGAATACAATGAGCAGTTCTTC. Its translation is CASSYEYNEQFF.

This clonotype was observed at least ten times. The J gene is TRBJ2-1, the V gene TRBV5-1; the D gene is possibly TRBD2 (5 bases). Deletions cut 2 bases from V and 9 bases from J, with 12 bases between. The CDR3 contains 13 residues. Germline-derived CDR1 and CDR2 are SGHRS and YFSETQ. The CDR3 coding sequence is TGCGCCAGCAGCTTATCGGGGTCAAGTGAGCAGTTCTTC. It is translated as CASSLSGSSEQFF.

The sample holds a few counts of this clonotype. The chain carries TRBV20-1 and TRBJ2-1; D possibly corresponds to TRBD2 (6 bases). The CDR3 extends over 14 amino acids. Trimming stripped 7 bases from V and 10 bases from J, with 23 bases between. CDR1 and CDR2 from the germline V gene are DFQATT and SNEGSKA (reference sequence). The CDR3 DNA sequence: TGCAGTGGCACCGGGACTCGGACCGCCGGGGAGCAGTTCTTC. Translated: CSGTGTRTAGEQFF.

This clonotype appeared a few times. The gene calls are TRBV20-1 and TRBJ2-3; D ambiguous. The germline CDR1 and CDR2 sequences are DFQATT and SNEGSKA (reference sequence). This CDR3 is built from 12 residues. Trimming left V 1 base short and J 8 bases short, with 10 bases between. Here the CDR3 reads CSARGEGPTQYF. The CDR3 DNA is TGCAGTGCTAGAGGGGAAGGACCTACGCAGTATTTT.

This clonotype was recorded only once. The chain couples TRBV20-1 to TRBJ2-3, with 9 bases matching TRBD2. Trimming cost V 0 bases and J 6 bases; bases outside gene matches: 7. This CDR3 contains 15 residues. Germline loops: CDR1 DFQATT, CDR2 SNEGSKA (reference sequence). CDR3 DNA sequence: TGCAGTGCTAGAGATAAAGCTAGCGGGATGGATACGCAGTATTTT. As protein: CSARDKASGMDTQYF.

This clonotype occurred a few times. J is TRBJ1-2 and V is TRBV14; D is unclear. The CDR3 is 11 residues long. V was clipped by 4 bases and J by 9 bases, with 9 bases between them. Germline values: CDR1 SGHDN, CDR2 FVKESK. This CDR3 is CASSPHECYTF. In DNA, the CDR3 is TGTGCCAGCAGCCCCCACGAATGCTACACCTTC.

This clonotype was detected a few times. The chain carries TRBV5-1 and TRBJ2-7; 9 bases match TRBD1. With 7 bases clipped from V and 7 bases from J, the junction kept 12 bases outside the gene matches. Looked up from germline, CDR1 is SGHRS and CDR2 is YFSETQ. The CDR3 has 14 residues. Here the CDR3 DNA reads TGCGCCAGCTCCCTTCAAGGACAGGGGAGAGAGCAGTACTTC. Translating gives CASSLQGQGREQYF.

This clonotype was seen only a few times. V and J are TRBV11-3 and TRBJ2-1; 11 bases match TRBD2. Trimming at V came to 5 bases and at J to 4 bases, leaving 10 bases not matched to a gene. This CDR3 contains 17 residues. CDR1 and CDR2 from the germline V gene are SGHNT and YENEEA. The CDR3 loop reads CASSQRTSGPIYNEQFF. DNA of the CDR3: TGTGCCAGCAGCCAGAGGACTAGCGGGCCGATATACAATGAGCAGTTCTTC.

The chain's CDR3 is CAWSNPPSTMTLNSNQPQHF. The CDR3 nucleotides read TGTGCCTGGAGTAATCCCCCCTCCACTATGACGCTAAATAGCAATCAGCCCCAGCATTTT. V and J are TRBV30 and TRBJ1-5; D gene unclear. The CDR3 runs to 20 residues. The germline gives CDR1 GTSNPN, CDR2 SVGIG (reference sequence). V was cut by 2 bases and J by 0 bases, with 26 bases left in between.

The rearrangement joins TRBV20-1 to TRBJ2-3, with 7 bases aligning to TRBD1. The ends lost 6 bases at V and 2 bases at J; junction bases unmatched: 11. The CDR3 contains 15 residues. Germline CDR1 is DFQATT and CDR2 is SNEGSKA (reference sequence). The CDR3 region is CSASTGRGVTDTQYF. In DNA form, the CDR3 reads TGCAGTGCCTCGACAGGGAGAGGAGTCACAGATACGCAGTATTTT.

This clonotype has at least ten counts. The J gene is TRBJ2-2, the V gene TRBV18, with D uncertain. This CDR3 is built from 15 residues. Germline V gives CDR1 KGHSH, CDR2 LQKENI. V lost 3 bases, J lost 9 bases, and 17 bases lay in between. The CDR3 nucleotides are TGTGCCAGCTCACCCGGAGTGGGTATGCACCGGGAGCTGTTTTTT. As protein: CASSPGVGMHRELFF.

The chain carries TRBV9 and TRBJ2-3; TRBD2 agrees at 7 bases. CDR1 and CDR2 from the germline V gene are SGDLS and YYNGEE. This CDR3 comprises 16 residues. J gave up 0 bases and V 3 bases, and 7 bases lay outside the gene matches. CDR3 sequence: CASSAMGGGSTDTQYF. The CDR3 DNA is TGTGCCAGCAGCGCCATGGGCGGGGGTAGCACAGATACGCAGTATTTT.

In this sample, this clonotype turned up a few times. The rearrangement uses TRBV5-5 and TRBJ1-1, with 7 bases that match TRBD1. J lost 7 bases, V lost 2 bases, and 8 bases had no gene match. The CDR3 runs 14 residues. In germline, CDR1 is SGHKS, CDR2 YYEKEE (reference sequence). DNA for the CDR3: TGTGCCAGCAGCTTTGTAGGACAGGACCATGAAGCTTTCTTT. It specifies CASSFVGQDHEAFF.